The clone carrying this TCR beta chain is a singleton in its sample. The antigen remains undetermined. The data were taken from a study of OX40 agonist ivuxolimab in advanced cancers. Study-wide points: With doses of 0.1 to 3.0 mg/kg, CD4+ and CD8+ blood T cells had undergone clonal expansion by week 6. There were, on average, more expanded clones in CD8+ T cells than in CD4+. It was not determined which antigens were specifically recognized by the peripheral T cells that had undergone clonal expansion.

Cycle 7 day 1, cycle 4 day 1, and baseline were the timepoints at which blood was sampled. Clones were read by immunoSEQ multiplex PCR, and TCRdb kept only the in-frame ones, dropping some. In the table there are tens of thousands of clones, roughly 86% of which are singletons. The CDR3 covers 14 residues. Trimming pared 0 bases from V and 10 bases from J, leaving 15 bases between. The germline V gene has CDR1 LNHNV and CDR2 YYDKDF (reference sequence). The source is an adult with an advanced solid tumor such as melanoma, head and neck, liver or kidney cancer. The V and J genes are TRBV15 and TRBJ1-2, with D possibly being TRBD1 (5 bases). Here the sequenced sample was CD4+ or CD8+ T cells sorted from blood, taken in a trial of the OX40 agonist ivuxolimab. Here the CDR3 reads CATSRDEGTKVYTF. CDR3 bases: TGTGCCACCAGCAGAGATGAGGGGACCAAGGTCTACACCTTC.